This entry describes one TCR beta chain. This record belongs to a study of shared T cell receptors in the human thymus. Produced via immunoSEQ multiplex PCR; TCRdb's table is partial and in-frame only. Seen here are roughly 710,000 clones, 80% to 90% observed once, and the top ten hold roughly 0.01%. This sample was also put to use in a study of human thymus T cells. That report notes: Thymic resections from corrective heart surgery supplied the tissue. Related research reported highly overlapping thymic repertoires among unrelated individuals.

This TCR derives from a girl under two years old with a congenital heart defect. Sequencing was carried out using thymocytes.

In nucleotides, the CDR3 is TGTGCCAGCAGTCCCGGGACTCATGGCTACACCTTC. Translated, it gives CASSPGTHGYTF. The J gene is TRBJ1-2, the V gene TRBV28; perhaps TRBD1 as D (5 bases). Trimming left V 5 bases short and J 6 bases short, with 10 bases between. The V gene's germline CDR1 is MDHEN and CDR2 SYDVKM. This CDR3 region has 12 residues.